One and the same sample provided the 24 T cell receptor beta chains below, sequenced in a study of vaccination and CD4 T cells after COVID-19. The Oncomine TCR Beta short-read assay was applied to DNA of cultured CD4+ T cells. TCRdb re-analysed the PCR reads in MiXCR, keeping a single row per CDR3 protein. The sample consists of 3,500 to 5,000 distinct CDR3 sequences, 20% of them appearing once. No antigen has been assigned to these receptors. Treatment indicated: approximately nine-day PBMC culture with coronavirus spike peptide pools or control peptides (ViraFEST assay). The sequencing input was CD4+ T cells from blood, cultured in vitro. The receptor source for this set is a human donor who had recovered from COVID-19.

The chain is built from TRBV24-1 and TRBJ2-3; D not resolved. The V and J ends lost 4 bases and 2 bases respectively, with 9 bases between them. CDR1 is KGHDR, CDR2 SFDVKD, per germline. This CDR3 has 14 amino acids. The CDR3 sequence: CATSDPGTTDTQYF. The CDR3 bases are TGTGCCACCAGTGACCCCGGAACCACAGATACGCAGTATTTT.

This clonotype ranks as medium-sized. V and J are TRBV6-1 and TRBJ1-1; no clear D. The germline V and J ends were trimmed by 6 bases and 0 bases, with 11 bases remaining between them. The CDR3 length is 14 residues. CDR1 and CDR2 (germline): MNHNS, SASEGT. CDR3 amino acids: CASRALDLNTEAFF. Written as DNA, the CDR3 is TGTGCCAGCAGGGCCCTTGACCTGAACACTGAAGCTTTCTTT.

This clonotype has a handful of counts. The rearrangement joins TRBV5-1 to TRBJ2-3; no firm D call. Per the germline V gene, CDR1 is SGHRS and CDR2 is YFSETQ. V lost 0 bases and J lost 0, with 5 bases in between. This CDR3 contains 14 residues. The CDR3 DNA reads TGCGCCAGCAGCTTGGACGACAGCACAGATACGCAGTATTTT. Encoded protein: CASSLDDSTDTQYF.

By frequency in the sample, this clonotype is medium-sized. This chain links TRBV5-4 with TRBJ2-5; D is possibly TRBD1 or TRBD2 (6 bases each). Trimming shortened V by 0 bases and J by 7 bases, and 7 bases separated the two germline ends. Per germline, CDR1 SGHNT and CDR2 YYREEE (reference sequence). The CDR3 contains 12 residues. This chain's CDR3 is CASSLEGGTQYF. In DNA form, the CDR3 reads TGTGCCAGCAGCTTGGAGGGGGGGACCCAGTACTTC.

This clonotype was picked up a small number of times. This chain links TRBV7-6 with TRBJ1-1; D is perhaps TRBD1 (6 bases). The V end lost 4 bases, the J end lost 4 bases, and 16 bases lay between the germline ends. The CDR3 spans 15 residues. Germline CDR1 reads SGHVS; CDR2 reads FNYEAQ. DNA for the CDR3: TGTGCCAGCAGCTCGGGGGCAGGACGTGGCACTGAAGCTTTCTTT. It specifies CASSSGAGRGTEAFF.

Relative to its sample, this clonotype is medium-sized. The chain recombines TRBV20-1 with TRBJ1-5, with unresolved D. Germline CDR1 reads DFQATT; CDR2 reads SNEGSKA (reference sequence). The CDR3 sequence is 14 residues long. V dropped 0 bases and J dropped 4 bases, with 10 bases sitting between them. The CDR3 nucleotides are TGCAGTGCTAGAGATGAACAGTGGAATCAGCCCCAGCATTTT. Protein: CSARDEQWNQPQHF.

This rearrangement joins TRBV7-3 to TRBJ2-1; D is perhaps TRBD2 (6 bases). V shed 1 base and J shed 14 bases, with 18 bases lying between them. The CDR3 consists of 14 residues. The germline V gene has CDR1 SGHTA and CDR2 FQGTGA. CDR3 in DNA: TGTGCCAGCAGCTTAAACCGGCGGGGTGAGCAAGAGTTCTTC. Translation: CASSLNRRGEQEFF.

J is TRBJ2-5 and V is TRBV20-1, with D unresolved. Germline V gene sequence: CDR1 DFQATT, CDR2 SNEGSKA (reference sequence). The CDR3 sequence is 14 residues long. The V end was cut by 6 bases, the J end by 7 bases, with 21 bases between. As DNA, the CDR3 is TGCAGTGCCCCGAGAGGAACTCAACGAGGGACCCAGTACTTC. As protein: CSAPRGTQRGTQYF.

Within the sample, this clonotype is medium-sized. One end of the junction is discordant with germline, which a read error may explain. The rearrangement links TRBV2 to TRBJ1-1, with D hard to call. This CDR3 contains 12 residues. Germline V gives CDR1 SNHLY, CDR2 FYNNEI. CDR3 sequence reads: CASSEARGLPAF. The CDR3 DNA is TGTGCCAGCAGTGAAGCGAGAGGGTTGCCCGCCTTT. The variable domain in full, with the rest retrieved from reference TRBV2 and TRBJ1-1, is EPEVTQTPSHQVTQMGQEVILRCVPISNHLYFYWYRQILGQKVEFLVSFYNNEISEKSEIFDDQFSVERPDGSNFTLKIRSTKLEDSAMYFCASSEARGLPAFGQGTRLTVV.

In its sample, this clonotype ranks as medium-sized. The V and J genes are TRBV6-1 and TRBJ1-6; D unresolved. CDR1 and CDR2 (germline): MNHNS, SASEGT. The CDR3 sequence is 13 residues long. Trimming stripped 3 bases from V and 10 bases from J, with 10 bases between. CDR3 sequence: CASSDTPDSPLHF. DNA of the CDR3: TGTGCCAGCAGTGACACCCCTGACTCACCCCTCCACTTT.

This clonotype counts as medium-sized. The CDR3 coding sequence is TGTGCCAGCAGTTACCCGCCCGTAAGCAATCAGCCCCAGCATTTT. Its protein is CASSYPPVSNQPQHF. The chain couples TRBV6-5 to TRBJ1-5; D is undetermined. Deletions cut 2 bases from V and 1 base from J, with 9 bases between. The CDR3 length is 15 residues. CDR1 and CDR2 from the germline V gene are MNHEY and SVGAGI.

The rearrangement uses TRBV19 and TRBJ2-7; TRBD1 matches 9 bases. The CDR3 runs 14 residues. Trimming cost V 0 bases and J 5 bases; bases outside gene matches: 2. Germline assignment: CDR1 LNHDA and CDR2 SQIVND (reference sequence). The CDR3 bases are TGTGCCAGTAGTATAGAGGACAGGGGCCACGAGCAGTACTTC. It encodes CASSIEDRGHEQYF.

The J gene is TRBJ2-5, the V gene TRBV6-1; 10 bases agree with TRBD2. Germline V gives CDR1 MNHNS, CDR2 SASEGT. After removal of 6 bases from V and 6 bases from J, the junction contained 13 bases not matched to a gene. The CDR3 spans 16 residues. This chain's CDR3 is CASSLLAGVSGKTQYF. The CDR3 DNA follows: TGTGCCAGCAGCCTTCTAGCGGGAGTCTCAGGGAAGACCCAGTACTTC.

V usage is TRBV9 and J usage is TRBJ1-2; no definite D call. Germline values: CDR1 SGDLS, CDR2 YYNGEE. Trimming took 4 bases from V and 5 from J, leaving 15 bases between them. The CDR3 runs to 14 residues. Here the CDR3 reads CASSRSGEPYGYTF. CDR3 sequence (DNA): TGTGCCAGCAGCCGCTCTGGAGAACCTTATGGCTACACCTTC.

Only a few counts were recorded for this clonotype. The V and J genes are TRBV20-1 and TRBJ1-1; D gene uncertain. V lost 3 bases and J lost 0, with 8 bases in between. CDR3 size: 13 residues. Per the germline V gene, CDR1 is DFQATT and CDR2 is SNEGSKA (reference sequence). The chain's CDR3 is CSASGRLNTEAFF. The CDR3 DNA sequence: TGCAGTGCTAGCGGCCGGTTGAACACTGAAGCTTTCTTT.

This clonotype was seen a handful of times. V and J are TRBV28 and TRBJ2-5; TRBD1 matches 7 bases. CDR1 is MDHEN and CDR2 is SYDVKM in the germline V gene. J was trimmed by 1 base and V by 2 bases; bases with no gene match: 4. The CDR3 spans 15 residues. CDR3 loop: CASSLGRQGQETQYF. The CDR3 DNA reads as TGTGCCAGCAGTTTAGGACGACAGGGCCAAGAGACCCAGTACTTC.

This clonotype was detected only a few times. The chain has TRBV6-1 and TRBJ2-7; 7 bases map to TRBD2. Germline lookup yields CDR1 MNHNS and CDR2 SASEGT. J lost 2 bases, V lost 6 bases, and 13 bases had no gene match. CDR3 length: 16 amino acids. The CDR3 loop is CASRASGTGGTYEQYF. CDR3 in DNA: TGTGCCAGCAGGGCCTCGGGGACGGGGGGTACCTACGAGCAGTACTTC.

By its share, this clonotype is medium-sized. The chain couples TRBV2 to TRBJ2-7, with D hard to call. The CDR3 is 15 amino acids. Germline CDR1 and CDR2: SNHLY and FYNNEI. Trimming stripped 4 bases from V and 2 bases from J, with 15 bases between. Here the CDR3 DNA reads TGTGCCAGCAGTGCTGAGAGTTTGTTCCCCTACGAGCAGTACTTC. Amino acids: CASSAESLFPYEQYF.

This chain uses TRBV6-5 with TRBJ2-5; D is perhaps TRBD2 (6 bases). The CDR3 sequence is 14 residues long. V lost 1 base and J lost 6, with 12 bases in between. CDR1 and CDR2 (germline): MNHEY, SVGAGI. Here the CDR3 reads CASSYFSSEKTQYF. The CDR3 DNA reads TGTGCCAGCAGTTACTTTTCTAGCGAAAAGACCCAGTACTTC.

The V and J genes are TRBV29-1 and TRBJ1-1, with 7 positions matching TRBD1. The CDR3 spans 14 residues. Germline V gene sequence: CDR1 SQVTM, CDR2 ANQGSEA. V lost 6 bases to trimming and J lost 4 bases; unmatched junction nucleotides: 11. CDR3 protein: CSVAPGTAFTEAFF. Here the CDR3 DNA reads TGCAGCGTGGCCCCCGGGACAGCGTTCACTGAAGCTTTCTTT.

Written as DNA, the CDR3 is TGTGCCAGCACCCAGGTATCAGATACGCAGTATTTT. Translating it yields CASTQVSDTQYF. The chain combines TRBV2 with TRBJ2-3; D not certain. This CDR3 spans 12 amino acids. V was trimmed by 7 bases and J by 4 bases, leaving 9 bases between them. The germline CDR1 and CDR2 sequences are SNHLY and FYNNEI.

A few counts support this clonotype. The chain carries TRBV6-1 and TRBJ2-5; TRBD1 matches 12 bases. V was clipped by 6 bases and J by 6 bases; unmatched bases: 8. Germline-derived CDR1 and CDR2 are MNHNS and SASEGT. The CDR3 is 15 amino acids. The DNA for the CDR3 is TGTGCCAGCAGCCCCGGGACAGGGGGCGCGAAGACCCAGTACTTC. As protein: CASSPGTGGAKTQYF.

This clonotype is judged medium-sized. V and J are TRBV27 and TRBJ1-2; D is undetermined. The length of the CDR3 is 16 residues. Germline CDR1 reads MNHEY; CDR2 reads SMNVEV (reference sequence). Trimming cost V 2 bases and J 6 bases, with 19 bases left between them. Written as DNA, the CDR3 is TGTGCCAGCAGTTTACGAACCCCGACCGGGAGTCATGGCTACACCTTC. This gives the protein CASSLRTPTGSHGYTF.

In this sample, this clonotype turned up a few times. This sequence joins TRBV30 and TRBJ2-3, with TRBD2 matching over 9 bases. V lost 0 bases and J lost 5; bases outside the gene matches: 6. CDR3 length: 15 amino acids. The germline V gene has CDR1 GTSNPN and CDR2 SVGIG (reference sequence). CDR3 sequence reads: CAWSVRGGAGDTQYF. The CDR3 bases are TGTGCCTGGAGTGTACGCGGGGGGGCCGGAGATACGCAGTATTTT. Supplemented by reference TRBV30 and TRBJ2-3, the full variable domain reads SQTIHQWPATLVQPVGSPLSLECTVEGTSNPNLYWYRQAAGRGLQLLFYSVGIGQISSEVPQNLSASRPQDRQFILSSKKLLLSDSGFYLCAWSVRGGAGDTQYFGPGTRLTVL.